The 9 T cell receptor beta chains presented below share a single source sample, sequenced in a study of human T cells and chemical hapten exposure. Time point indicated: patch test 1, 2 weeks after DPC sensitization. This sample's treatment: therapeutic diphenylcyclopropenone sensitization with weekly scalp DPC. TCRdb used MiXCR to reprocess the RACE reads, holding one entry per CDR3 protein. The sample lists approximately 90,000 distinct CDR3 sequences, roughly 12% occurring once. The starting material was whole blood, obtained in connection with sensitization to the hapten diphenylcyclopropenone (DPC). The receptors derive from a woman between 40 and 50 years old with alopecia areata. Some clones in this sample may be carry-over from other donors' samples.

The chain joins TRBV9 to TRBJ2-7; TRBD1 is a possible D gene (5 bases). The germline CDR1 and CDR2 sequences are SGDLS and YYNGEE. V lost 7 bases and J lost 2, with 13 bases in between. The CDR3 runs to 13 residues. Here the CDR3 DNA reads TGTGCCAGCGGCCCCGGCAGGGCCTACGAGCAGTACTTC. Translated, it gives CASGPGRAYEQYF.

The chain joins TRBV27 to TRBJ1-1, with D possibly being TRBD1 (5 bases). V gave up 6 bases and J gave up 0 bases, with 14 bases separating them. CDR1 MNHEY and CDR2 SMNVEV come from the germline V gene (reference sequence). The CDR3 is made up of 15 amino acids. The CDR3 reads CASRPRQLMNTEAFF. The CDR3 DNA follows: TGTGCCAGCAGACCAAGACAGCTTATGAACACTGAAGCTTTCTTT.

Only a few counts were recorded for this clonotype. The CDR3 spells CASTWSGSYEQYF. The CDR3 nucleotides are TGTGCCAGCACCTGGAGCGGGAGCTACGAGCAGTACTTC. J is TRBJ2-7 and V is TRBV12-3 or TRBV12-4; TRBD2 matches 8 bases. V lost 7 bases and J lost 3; bases outside the gene matches: 5. The CDR3 has 13 amino acids.

The gene calls are TRBV5-5 and TRBJ2-5; D not resolved. CDR3 length: 12 amino acids. Germline V gene data show CDR1 as SGHKS and CDR2 as YYEKEE (reference sequence). Trimming stripped 1 base from V and 5 bases from J, with 6 bases between. The CDR3 coding sequence is TGTGCCAGCAGCTTGACTCTCGAGACCCAGTACTTC. It encodes CASSLTLETQYF.

This chain connects TRBV28 to TRBJ2-6; D gene ambiguous. The V gene's germline CDR1 is MDHEN and CDR2 SYDVKM. Deletions cut 8 bases from V and 2 bases from J, with 16 bases between. The CDR3 has 16 residues. The chain's CDR3 is CASGPWAVTGANVLTF. The CDR3 bases are TGTGCCAGCGGACCCTGGGCTGTCACTGGGGCCAACGTCCTGACTTTC. Looking up the rest from reference TRBV28 and TRBJ2-6 gives the full variable domain: DVKVTQSSRYLVKRTGEKVFLECVQDMDHENMFWYRQDPGLGLRLIYFSYDVKMKEKGDIPEGYSVSREKKERFSLILESASTNQTSMYLCASGPWAVTGANVLTFGAGSRLTVL.

The chain employs TRBV7-9 and TRBJ1-6; no reliable D call. CDR3 length: 12 residues. Trimming took 5 bases from V and 5 from J, leaving 4 bases between them. Germline CDR1 and CDR2: SEHNR and FQNEAQ (reference sequence). CDR3 in amino acids: CASSLNNSPLHF. The CDR3 coding sequence is TGTGCCAGCAGCCTCAATAATTCACCCCTCCACTTT.

The chain has TRBV28 and TRBJ1-1; D unresolved. Germline loops: CDR1 MDHEN, CDR2 SYDVKM. V dropped 7 bases and J dropped 0 bases, with 3 bases sitting between them. The CDR3 totals 11 residues. For the CDR3, the DNA is TGTGCCAGCACTGTGAACACTGAAGCTTTCTTT. Protein: CASTVNTEAFF.

Many counts were recorded for this clonotype. In DNA, the CDR3 is TGTGCCAGCTCACTCGGAAATGTCCCCCTCCACTTT. Amino acid sequence: CASSLGNVPLHF. The chain uses TRBV18 and TRBJ1-6; D is unclear. The CDR3 is 12 residues long. CDR1 is KGHSH and CDR2 is LQKENI in the germline V gene. Trimming took 4 bases from V and 13 from J, leaving 11 bases between them.

This chain connects TRBV6-5 to TRBJ2-2; D is unresolved. V shed 6 bases and J shed 7 bases, with 18 bases lying between them. This CDR3 has 15 residues. Germline lookup yields CDR1 MNHEY and CDR2 SVGAGI. As DNA, the CDR3 is TGTGCCAGCAGCTTAACCACAACGAATCGCGGGGAGCTGTTTTTT. The encoded protein is CASSLTTTNRGELFF.